Below are 5 T cell receptor beta chains sequenced from a single sample in a study of blood T cell repertoires in COVID-19. Assay used: immunoSEQ multiplex PCR; TCRdb lists only in-frame clones, some missing. The sample yields some 96,000 clones, 80% to 90% seen once. The sequencing input was peripheral blood. The source is a human donor in a cohort sampled during active COVID-19.

The chain links TRBV11-1 to TRBJ2-5; TRBD2 agrees at 11 bases. Germline V gene sequence: CDR1 SGHAT, CDR2 FQDESV (reference sequence). The CDR3 runs to 14 residues. The J segment lost 2 bases and the V segment lost 6 bases, leaving 2 bases of the junction unmatched. CDR3 sequence reads: CASSSSGRQETQYF. The CDR3 DNA is TGTGCCAGCAGTTCTAGCGGGAGGCAAGAGACCCAGTACTTC.

The rearrangement links TRBV6-1 to TRBJ2-5; D unresolved. This CDR3 comprises 13 residues. Germline lookup yields CDR1 MNHNS and CDR2 SASEGT. The V and J ends lost 2 bases and 3 bases respectively, with 7 bases between them. CDR3 protein: CASSELPEETQYF. CDR3 in DNA: TGTGCCAGCAGTGAACTACCCGAAGAGACCCAGTACTTC.

The V call is TRBV5-1, the J call TRBJ2-1, with a possible D match to TRBD1 (5 bases). The CDR3 contains 13 residues. V lost 0 bases and J 8 bases, leaving 9 bases between the germline ends. Germline-derived CDR1 and CDR2 are SGHRS and YFSETQ. In nucleotides, the CDR3 is TGCGCCAGCAGCTTGGGGGGCCCCGATGAGCAGTTCTTC. Its protein product is CASSLGGPDEQFF.

The chain combines TRBV28 with TRBJ2-7; the D gene is possibly TRBD2 (6 bases). The V and J ends lost 7 bases and 0 bases respectively, with 16 bases between them. The CDR3 extends over 15 amino acids. Germline V gives CDR1 MDHEN, CDR2 SYDVKM. The DNA for the CDR3 is TGTGCCAGCAATCCAGTGGGGGGAAACTCCTACGAGCAGTACTTC. Translation: CASNPVGGNSYEQYF.

This chain uses TRBV7-9 with TRBJ2-5; 10 nucleotides agree with TRBD1. Germline V gene data show CDR1 as SEHNR and CDR2 as FQNEAQ (reference sequence). This CDR3 is built from 15 residues. The V segment lost 7 bases and the J segment 4 bases; nucleotides outside the gene matches: 9. The chain's CDR3 is CASTRPGQGLETQYF. The DNA of the CDR3 is TGTGCCAGCACCCGACCGGGACAGGGGTTAGAGACCCAGTACTTC. The full variable domain, in which reference TRBV7-9 and TRBJ2-5 provide the parts outside the CDR3, is DTGVSQNPRHKITKRGQNVTFRCDPISEHNRLYWYRQTLGQGPEFLTYFQNEAQLEKSRLLSDRFSAERPKGSFSTLEIQRTEQGDSAMYLCASTRPGQGLETQYFGPGTRLLVL.